Presented here are 26 T cell receptor beta chains from one specimen sequenced in a study of OX40 agonist ivuxolimab in advanced cancers. TCRdb keeps only in-frame clones here, not all; method: immunoSEQ multiplex PCR. This sample carries 75,000 to 80,000 clones, more than 65% of them seen once, and the ten largest clones take about 4.6%. Sequencing was performed on CD4+ or CD8+ T cells sorted from blood, taken in a trial of the OX40 agonist ivuxolimab. These receptors came from an adult with an advanced solid tumor such as melanoma, head and neck, liver or kidney cancer.

In DNA form, the CDR3 reads TGTGCCAGCAGTCCAAAGGGGACGGGAGATTCACCCCTCCACTTT. Its translation is CASSPKGTGDSPLHF. The chain recombines TRBV6-4 with TRBJ1-6; perhaps TRBD1 as D (5 bases). CDR1 is MRHNA, CDR2 SNTAGT, per germline. V was clipped by 5 bases and J by 8 bases, with 16 bases between them. CDR3 size: 15 residues.

This clone was found a few times. The CDR3 loop is CASSLSTDGEAFF. The DNA of the CDR3 is TGTGCCAGCTCACTGTCTACGGACGGCGAAGCTTTCTTT. The V gene is TRBV18, the J gene TRBJ1-1; D not resolved. The CDR3 is 13 amino acids. The V and J ends lost 4 bases and 8 bases respectively, with 14 bases between them. Looked up from germline, CDR1 is KGHSH and CDR2 is LQKENI.

The V call is TRBV4-2, the J call TRBJ2-2; 14 nucleotides match TRBD2. The CDR3 contains 19 residues. V shed 4 bases, J shed 4 bases, and the junction held 11 bases outside the gene matches. Germline assignment: CDR1 LGHNA and CDR2 YNFKEQ. This chain's CDR3 is CASSRLIGTSGGTTGELFF. DNA of the CDR3: TGTGCCAGCAGCCGACTTATTGGGACTAGCGGGGGAACCACCGGGGAGCTGTTTTTT.

V and J are TRBV4-1 and TRBJ2-5; D is unclear. This CDR3 comprises 14 residues. CDR1 and CDR2 (germline): MGHRA, YSYEKL. The V end was cut by 1 base, the J end by 4 bases, with 10 bases between. The CDR3 sequence: CASSQGSFRETQYF. In DNA form, the CDR3 reads TGCGCCAGCAGCCAAGGCTCGTTTCGAGAGACCCAGTACTTC.

V is TRBV4-1 and J is TRBJ1-3, with TRBD1 matching 9 bases. Germline assignment: CDR1 MGHRA and CDR2 YSYEKL. V lost 5 bases to trimming and J lost 4 bases; unmatched junction nucleotides: 6. The CDR3 is 15 amino acids. CDR3 DNA sequence: TGCGCCAGCAGCGTAAAACAGGGGGCCGGAAACACCATATATTTT. Translating gives CASSVKQGAGNTIYF.

The genes are TRBV2 and TRBJ1-3, with no clear D. The CDR3 consists of 12 residues. The V gene lost 6 bases and the J gene lost 2 bases, with 5 bases spanning the gap. Germline V lookup: CDR1 SNHLY, CDR2 FYNNEI. The CDR3 region is CASRLTGNTIYF. The CDR3 coding sequence is TGTGCCAGCAGGCTTACTGGAAACACCATATATTTT.

This rearrangement joins TRBV18 to TRBJ1-1; D is unresolved. This CDR3 spans 13 amino acids. Trimming stripped 2 bases from V and 1 base from J, with 5 bases between. Germline V gene lookup returns CDR1 KGHSH and CDR2 LQKENI. The CDR3: CASSPNKNTEAFF. CDR3 nucleotides: TGTGCCAGCTCACCAAACAAGAACACTGAAGCTTTCTTT.

The V gene is TRBV10-3, the J gene TRBJ1-5; no definite D call. The V end lost 6 bases, the J end lost 3 bases, and 6 bases lay between the germline ends. Germline lookup yields CDR1 ENHRY and CDR2 SYGVKD. The CDR3 loop spans 12 amino acids. The DNA of the CDR3 is TGTGCCATCAGCGAAATCAATCAGCCCCAGCATTTT. Its protein product is CAISEINQPQHF.

J is TRBJ2-5 and V is TRBV11-3, with 9 bases identical to TRBD2. V was pared by 0 bases and J by 5 bases, with 7 bases of the junction left unmatched. Per germline, CDR1 SGHNT and CDR2 YENEEA. The CDR3 has 16 residues. CDR3 nucleotide sequence: TGTGCCAGCAGCTTAGATCCCCTAGCGGGGTCGGAGACCCAGTACTTC. It is translated as CASSLDPLAGSETQYF. Combining the CDR3 with reference TRBV11-3 and TRBJ2-5 gives the whole variable domain EAGVVQSPRYKIIEKKQPVAFWCNPISGHNTLYWYLQNLGQGPELLIRYENEEAVDDSQLPKDRFSAERLKGVDSTLKIQPAELGDSAVYLCASSLDPLAGSETQYFGPGTRLLVL.

The V and J genes are TRBV21-1 and TRBJ2-4; the table's D call, TRBD2, has no DNA check behind it. TRBV21-1 is classified as a pseudogene. The CDR3 covers 19 residues. The CDR3, as DNA: TGTGCCAGCTCTAAGGCAAGCGGGAGGGCCGTAGTAGCCAAAAACATTCAGTACTTC. Amino acid sequence: CASSKASGRAVVAKNIQYF.

In DNA form, the CDR3 reads TGCGCCAGCAGCCAGGGAGACACGGGACAGGGGATTGGAGGCGGTGAAAAACTGTTTTTT. Amino acid sequence: CASSQGDTGQGIGGGEKLFF. The rearrangement links TRBV4-1 to TRBJ1-4; TRBD1 aligns across 10 bases. From germline, CDR1 is MGHRA and CDR2 YSYEKL. This CDR3 has 20 amino acids. V shed 3 bases, J shed 7 bases, and the junction held 20 bases outside the gene matches.

The chain has TRBV6-5 and TRBJ2-1; D unclear. Germline CDR1 and CDR2: MNHEY and SVGAGI. CDR3 length equals 13 residues. The V and J ends lost 2 bases and 7 bases respectively, with 9 bases between them. CDR3 bases: TGTGCCAGCAGTTACCACGCGAGTAATGAGCAGTTCTTC. It encodes CASSYHASNEQFF.

The CDR3 region is CASSLTGAITDTQYF. As DNA, the CDR3 is TGTGCCAGCAGCCTGACAGGAGCGATCACAGATACGCAGTATTTT. The chain employs TRBV11-2 and TRBJ2-3, with D maybe TRBD1 (6 bases). Trimming removed 5 bases at V and 2 bases at J, with 14 bases between. CDR1 SGHAT and CDR2 FQNNGV come from the germline V gene. This CDR3 spans 15 amino acids.

This chain joins TRBV4-1 and TRBJ2-5; possibly TRBD1 for D (5 bases). The germline V and J ends were trimmed by 1 base and 3 bases, with 6 bases remaining between them. The CDR3 loop spans 13 amino acids. CDR1 is MGHRA, CDR2 YSYEKL, per germline. The CDR3 nucleotides read TGCGCCAGCAGCCAAGTGACAGAAGAGACCCAGTACTTC. It specifies CASSQVTEETQYF.

In this sample, this clone turned up once. The chain couples TRBV11-3 to TRBJ2-6, with D maybe TRBD2 (5 bases). The CDR3 totals 20 residues. Per germline, CDR1 SGHNT and CDR2 YENEEA. Trimming left V 1 base short and J 0 bases short, with 19 bases between. CDR3 amino acids: CASSLAGGPIDSSGANVLTF. CDR3 DNA sequence: TGTGCCAGCAGCTTAGCGGGCGGGCCCATCGATAGCTCTGGGGCCAACGTCCTGACTTTC.

The chain has TRBV7-2 and TRBJ1-2; 8 bases agree with TRBD1. The J segment lost 6 bases and the V segment lost 6 bases, leaving 6 bases of the junction unmatched. Germline CDR1 reads SGHTA; CDR2 reads FQGNSA. The CDR3 is 13 residues long. The CDR3 sequence is CASRRTGLNGYTF. The CDR3 DNA reads TGTGCCAGCAGGCGGACAGGGCTGAATGGCTACACCTTC.

The chain carries TRBV27 and TRBJ2-1; 8 bases agree with TRBD2. Germline V gives CDR1 MNHEY, CDR2 SMNVEV (reference sequence). The length of the CDR3 is 15 residues. Germline trimming cut 2 bases from V and 5 bases from J; bases unmatched to any gene: 5. The CDR3 DNA reads as TGTGCCAGCAGTTTAGGGATAGCGGGGAACAATGAGCAGTTCTTC. Translating gives CASSLGIAGNNEQFF.

This sequence joins TRBV6-1 and TRBJ1-1; weak D call: TRBD1 (6 bases). Germline CDR1 MNHNS, CDR2 SASEGT. V shed 5 bases and J shed 0 bases, with 10 bases lying between them. There are 14 residues in the CDR3. CDR3 bases: TGTGCCAGCAGTAGACAGGTTATGAACACTGAAGCTTTCTTT. Its translation is CASSRQVMNTEAFF.

This chain connects TRBV4-1 to TRBJ1-4, with 8 bases matching TRBD1. J was trimmed by 8 bases and V by 1 base; bases with no gene match: 9. Germline V lookup: CDR1 MGHRA, CDR2 YSYEKL. The CDR3 covers 16 residues. The chain's CDR3 is CASSQGGTGFGEKLFF. As DNA, the CDR3 is TGCGCCAGCAGCCAAGGGGGGACAGGCTTTGGGGAAAAACTGTTTTTT.

This clone is a singleton in its sample. V and J are TRBV5-1 and TRBJ2-3, with no clear D. CDR1 and CDR2 (germline): SGHRS, YFSETQ. This CDR3 contains 13 residues. Between the trimmed V and J ends, which lost 1 base and 1 base, there was a span of 4 bases. As DNA, the CDR3 is TGCGCCAGCAGCTTGTGGGGCACAGATACGCAGTATTTT. Translating gives CASSLWGTDTQYF.

The count of this clone is one. Other DNA variants within this sample encode the same CDR3. The chain links TRBV7-2 to TRBJ1-5; a possible D gene is TRBD1 (6 bases). V lost 0 bases and J lost 1, with 7 bases in between. Per germline, CDR1 SGHTA and CDR2 FQGNSA. This CDR3 is 15 amino acids long. The CDR3 reads CASSLAGGSNQPQHF. The DNA for the CDR3 is TGTGCCAGCAGCTTAGCAGGGGGAAGCAATCAGCCCCAGCATTTT.

CDR3 coding DNA: TGTGCCAGCAGCGCGGGACAGCTTCAGTACTTC. It encodes CASSAGQLQYF. The chain carries TRBV7-2 and TRBJ2-4, with D possibly TRBD1 on 7 matching bases. Trimming removed 5 bases from V and 11 bases from J, with 10 bases in between. Germline V CDR1 and CDR2: SGHTA, FQGNSA. The CDR3 sequence is 11 residues long.

V gene TRBV7-9 combines with J gene TRBJ2-1; 7 nucleotides line up with TRBD2. The CDR3 spans 15 residues. V dropped 3 bases and J dropped 2; count of bases not matched to a gene: 4. Looked up from germline, CDR1 is SEHNR and CDR2 is FQNEAQ (reference sequence). The CDR3 DNA is TGTGCCAGCAGCTTTGTCGGGGGGACCTACAATGAGCAGTTCTTC. Translation gives CASSFVGGTYNEQFF.

The chain recombines TRBV5-1 with TRBJ2-2, with 7 bases lining up with TRBD1. CDR1 SGHRS and CDR2 YFSETQ come from the germline V gene. Trimming took 4 bases from V and 1 from J; bases not matched to a gene: 13. This CDR3 has 18 residues. The CDR3 DNA reads TGCGCCAGCAGCCGTATCGATACCGGGACAGAGAACACCGGGGAGCTGTTTTTT. Translation: CASSRIDTGTENTGELFF.

The V gene is TRBV2, the J gene TRBJ2-7; the D is unclear. Germline-derived CDR1 and CDR2 are SNHLY and FYNNEI. The CDR3 sequence is 12 residues long. The V and J ends lost 8 bases and 2 bases respectively, with 10 bases between them. This CDR3 is CASFANPYEQYF. In nucleotides, the CDR3 is TGTGCCAGCTTCGCCAACCCCTACGAGCAGTACTTC.

V and J are TRBV5-1 and TRBJ2-1, with D possibly being TRBD2 (5 bases). CDR1 is SGHRS, CDR2 YFSETQ, per germline. CDR3 length: 18 amino acids. Trimming took off 1 base at V and 1 base at J, with 18 bases between the two ends. The CDR3 DNA reads TGCGCCAGCAGCTTGCGAGGTAGGGAGAGCGTTTCCTACAATGAGCAGTTCTTC. Amino acids: CASSLRGRESVSYNEQFF.